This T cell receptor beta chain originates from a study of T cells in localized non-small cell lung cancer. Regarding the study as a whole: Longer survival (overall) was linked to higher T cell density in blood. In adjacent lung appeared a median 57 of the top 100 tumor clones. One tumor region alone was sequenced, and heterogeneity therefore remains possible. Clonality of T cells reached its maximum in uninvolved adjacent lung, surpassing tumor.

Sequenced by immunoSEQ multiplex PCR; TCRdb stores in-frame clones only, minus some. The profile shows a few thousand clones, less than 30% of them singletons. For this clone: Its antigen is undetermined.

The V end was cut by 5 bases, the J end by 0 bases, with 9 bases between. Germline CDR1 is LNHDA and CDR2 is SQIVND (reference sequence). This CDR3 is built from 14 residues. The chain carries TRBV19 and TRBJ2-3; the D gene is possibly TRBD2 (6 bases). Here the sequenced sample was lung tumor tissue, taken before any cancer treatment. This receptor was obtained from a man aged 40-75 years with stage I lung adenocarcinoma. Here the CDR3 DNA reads TGTGCCAGTAGTGGAGGGTATAGCACAGATACGCAGTATTTT. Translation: CASSGGYSTDTQYF.